The 9 T cell receptor beta chains below were found in one sample sequenced in a study of tissue T cells after allogeneic stem cell transplantation. Data came from immunoSEQ multiplex PCR; TCRdb stores just in-frame clones and leaves some out. Seen here are 25,000 to 35,000 clones, around 86% observed once, and the top ten hold roughly 3.6%. Here the sequenced sample was blood, taken before transplantation. Receptor source: a woman between 18 and 50 years old who later had graft-versus-host disease after an allogeneic stem cell transplant.

This clone was detected only a few times. V is TRBV19 and J is TRBJ2-2; 11 nucleotides match TRBD2. This CDR3 is built from 20 residues. The junction had 20 bases not matched to a gene; V was cut back by 6 bases and J by 5 bases. Germline values: CDR1 LNHDA, CDR2 SQIVND (reference sequence). As DNA, the CDR3 is TGTGCCAGTAGGCTAATAACGGGGCTAGCGGGAGGCCCTGGGACCGGGGAGCTGTTTTTT. This sequence encodes CASRLITGLAGGPGTGELFF.

This chain's CDR3 is CASSRRSTGELFF. As DNA, the CDR3 is TGTGCCAGCAGCCGTCGGAGCACCGGGGAGCTGTTTTTT. This chain links TRBV7-9 with TRBJ2-2; D call uncertain. V was shortened by 5 bases and J by 4 bases, with 8 bases between the two germline ends. CDR3 length equals 13 residues. Germline-derived CDR1 and CDR2 are SEHNR and FQNEAQ (reference sequence).

The V gene is TRBV10-2, the J gene TRBJ1-2, with 7 nucleotides matching TRBD1. Germline assignment: CDR1 WSHSY and CDR2 SAAADI. J lost 3 bases, V lost 6 bases, and 10 bases had no gene match. The CDR3 sequence is 15 residues long. This chain's CDR3 is CASSPETGSYYGYTF. The CDR3 nucleotides read TGCGCCAGCAGCCCAGAGACAGGGAGTTACTATGGCTACACCTTC.

The chain combines TRBV18 with TRBJ2-1; unclear D gene. Germline CDR1 is KGHSH and CDR2 is LQKENI. The CDR3 length is 15 residues. The germline V and J ends were trimmed by 6 bases and 0 bases, with 12 bases remaining between them. CDR3 DNA sequence: TGTGCCAGCTCTCAGTCGGTGAGCTCCTACAATGAGCAGTTCTTC. Encoded protein: CASSQSVSSYNEQFF.

The chain recombines TRBV10-1 with TRBJ2-7; no clear D. Germline CDR1 and CDR2: WNHNN and SYGVQD (reference sequence). With 3 bases removed from V and 3 bases from J, the gap between germline ends came to 12 bases. This CDR3 comprises 14 residues. The CDR3 nucleotides are TGCGCCAGCAGTGAAAGGGATTCGGTCTACGAGCAGTACTTC. This gives the protein CASSERDSVYEQYF.

This clone was counted only a few times. The chain combines TRBV5-1 with TRBJ1-1; no reliable D call. The V gene lost 4 bases and the J gene lost 10 bases, with 20 bases spanning the gap. The germline CDR1 and CDR2 sequences are SGHRS and YFSETQ. CDR3 length: 14 amino acids. The DNA for the CDR3 is TGCGCCAGCAGCCCGGAATCTGGGGAGATAGGAGCTTTCTTT. Translation: CASSPESGEIGAFF.

V usage is TRBV9 and J usage is TRBJ1-2, with 7 bases fitting TRBD1. In germline, CDR1 is SGDLS, CDR2 YYNGEE. The V and J ends lost 4 bases and 4 bases, in that order; junction bases with no gene match: 13. This CDR3 spans 16 amino acids. DNA for the CDR3: TGTGCCAGCAGCCTGGACCGGGACAGTAAACTCTATGGCTACACCTTC. Translation gives CASSLDRDSKLYGYTF.

The V gene is TRBV19, the J gene TRBJ1-2; D gene unclear. Germline V gives CDR1 LNHDA, CDR2 SQIVND (reference sequence). This CDR3 comprises 12 residues. The V end lost 5 bases, the J end lost 8 bases, and 12 bases lay between the germline ends. CDR3 loop: CASSGGPTGYTF. For the CDR3, the DNA is TGTGCCAGTAGTGGCGGACCGACGGGCTACACCTTC.

The chain carries TRBV5-4 and TRBJ1-1; TRBD1 might be the D (5 bases). This CDR3 contains 14 residues. V lost 1 base to trimming and J lost 0 bases, with 7 bases between them. Germline CDR1 is SGHNT and CDR2 is YYREEE (reference sequence). DNA of the CDR3: TGTGCCAGCAGCTTGAGACAGATGAACACTGAAGCTTTCTTT. It is translated as CASSLRQMNTEAFF.